The T cell receptor beta chain described here comes from a study of cytomegalovirus exposure and HLA in healthy donors. Study-level background: The 120 or so validation repertoires, a later analysis reported, used the same platform as the approximately 650 first-cohort repertoires.

Findings of the study overall: In vitro checks showed that a few CMV-associated chains really do target CMV antigens. Researchers catalogued 150 or so TCR beta chains as cytomegalovirus-associated.

Here immunoSEQ multiplex PCR was the method, and the copy in TCRdb shows in-frame clones only, minus some. Counted here are around 56,000 clones, roughly 89% occurring once; the ten biggest clones make up about 15%. A note on this clone: The target antigen is unknown.

Germline V lookup: CDR1 GTSNPN, CDR2 SVGIG (reference sequence). Deletions cut 1 base from V and 6 bases from J, with 7 bases between. This CDR3 has 12 amino acids. The sequencing input was PBMCs. The sequence was obtained from a woman aged 18-29 years in good health and CMV-seronegative. The chain recombines TRBV30 with TRBJ1-3, with D perhaps matching TRBD1 (5 bases). CDR3 region: CAWSETVNTIYF. CDR3 DNA sequence: TGTGCCTGGAGTGAGACAGTAAACACCATATATTTT.